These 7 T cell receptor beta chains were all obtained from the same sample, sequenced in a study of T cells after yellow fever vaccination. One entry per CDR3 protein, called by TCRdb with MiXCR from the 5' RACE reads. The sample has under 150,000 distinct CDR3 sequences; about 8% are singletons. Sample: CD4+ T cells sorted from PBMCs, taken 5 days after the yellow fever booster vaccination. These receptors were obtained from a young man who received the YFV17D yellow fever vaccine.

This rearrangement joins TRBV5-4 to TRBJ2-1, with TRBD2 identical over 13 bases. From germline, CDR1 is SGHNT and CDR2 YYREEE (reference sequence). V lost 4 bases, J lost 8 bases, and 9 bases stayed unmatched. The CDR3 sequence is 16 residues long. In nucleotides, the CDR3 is TGTGCCAGCAGCCCCGGACTAGCGGGAGCTTGGGATGAGCAGTTCTTC. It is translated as CASSPGLAGAWDEQFF.

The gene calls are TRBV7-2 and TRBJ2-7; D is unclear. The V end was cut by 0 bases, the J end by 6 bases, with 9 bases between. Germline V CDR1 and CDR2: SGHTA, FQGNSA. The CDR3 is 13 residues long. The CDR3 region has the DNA TGTGCCAGCAGCTTAGCGACGGTCGGCGAGCAGTACTTC. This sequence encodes CASSLATVGEQYF.

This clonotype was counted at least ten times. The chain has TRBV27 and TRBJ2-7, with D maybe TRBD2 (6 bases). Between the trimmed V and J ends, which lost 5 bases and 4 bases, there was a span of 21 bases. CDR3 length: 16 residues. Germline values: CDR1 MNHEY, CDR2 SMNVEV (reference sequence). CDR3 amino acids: CASSHQRGTTFYEQYF. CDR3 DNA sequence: TGTGCCAGCAGTCACCAACGCGGGACGACATTTTACGAGCAGTACTTC.

CDR3 residues: CASSWKAGGRSDTQYF. In DNA, the CDR3 is TGCGCCAGCAGCTGGAAAGCGGGAGGGCGGTCAGATACGCAGTATTTT. V gene TRBV5-1 combines with J gene TRBJ2-3, with TRBD2 matching over 10 bases. This CDR3 has 16 amino acids. Germline V lookup: CDR1 SGHRS, CDR2 YFSETQ. V shed 3 bases, J shed 4 bases, and the junction held 8 bases outside the gene matches.

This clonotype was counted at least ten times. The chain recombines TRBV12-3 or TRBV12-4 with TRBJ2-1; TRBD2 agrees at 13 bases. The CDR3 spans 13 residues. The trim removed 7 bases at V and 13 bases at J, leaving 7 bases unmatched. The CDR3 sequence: CASTEGLAGTQFF. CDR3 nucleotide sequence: TGTGCCAGCACCGAGGGACTAGCGGGAACCCAGTTCTTC.

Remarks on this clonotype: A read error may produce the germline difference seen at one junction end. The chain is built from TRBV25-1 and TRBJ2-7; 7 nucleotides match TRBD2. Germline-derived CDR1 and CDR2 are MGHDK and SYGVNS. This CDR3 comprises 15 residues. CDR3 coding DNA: TGTGCCAGCAGTGAATCTGGGGGAGGGCGCTACGAGCATTACTTC. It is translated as CASSESGGGRYEHYF.

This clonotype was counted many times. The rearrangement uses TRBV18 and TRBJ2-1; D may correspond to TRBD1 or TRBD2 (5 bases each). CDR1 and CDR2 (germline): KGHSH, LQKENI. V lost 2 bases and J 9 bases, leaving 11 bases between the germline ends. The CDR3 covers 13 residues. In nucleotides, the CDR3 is TGTGCCAGCTCACCATCCTATGGGGGTGAGCAGTTCTTC. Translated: CASSPSYGGEQFF.